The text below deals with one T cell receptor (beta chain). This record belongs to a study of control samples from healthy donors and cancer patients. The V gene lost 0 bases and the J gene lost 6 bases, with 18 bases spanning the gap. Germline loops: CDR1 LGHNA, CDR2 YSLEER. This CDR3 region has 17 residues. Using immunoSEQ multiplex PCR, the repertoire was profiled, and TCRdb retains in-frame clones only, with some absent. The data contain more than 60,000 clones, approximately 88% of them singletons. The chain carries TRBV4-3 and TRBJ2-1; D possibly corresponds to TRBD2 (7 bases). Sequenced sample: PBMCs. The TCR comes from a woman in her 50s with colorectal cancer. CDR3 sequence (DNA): TGCGCCAGCAGCCAAGATCTTATCGGGGGGCCCATCAATGAGCAGTTCTTC. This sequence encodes CASSQDLIGGPINEQFF.